These 18 T cell receptor beta chains were all obtained from the same sample, sequenced in a study of early T cells in non-severe SARS-CoV-2 infection. One entry per CDR3 protein results from TCRdb running MiXCR on the 5' RACE reads. The table lists approximately 28,000 distinct CDR3 sequences, 4% to 4.5% of them singletons. Sample: whole blood. These receptors all stem from an adult who was a healthcare worker with PCR-confirmed SARS-CoV-2 infection or an uninfected control (not recorded which).

This clonotype was recorded at least ten times. This chain uses TRBV19 with TRBJ2-1; D is possibly TRBD1 (6 bases). CDR1 and CDR2 from the germline V gene are LNHDA and SQIVND (reference sequence). V lost 3 bases, J lost 6 bases, and 12 bases lay in between. The CDR3 covers 14 residues. In DNA form, the CDR3 reads TGTGCCAGTAGTATCAGGACAGACGGCAATGAGCAGTTCTTC. Translation gives CASSIRTDGNEQFF. Combining the CDR3 with reference TRBV19 and TRBJ2-1 gives the whole variable domain DGGITQSPKYLFRKEGQNVTLSCEQNLNHDAMYWYRQDPGQGLRLIYYSQIVNDFQKGDIAEGYSVSREKKESFPLTVTSAQKNPTAFYLCASSIRTDGNEQFFGPGTRLTVL.

The CDR3 loop is CASSITGGEQFF. The CDR3 coding sequence is TGTGCCAGCAGTATAACCGGGGGAGAGCAGTTCTTC. V usage is TRBV6-2 or TRBV6-3 and J usage is TRBJ2-1; a possible D gene is TRBD2 (6 bases). Germline values: CDR1 MNHEY, CDR2 SVGEGT. V lost 5 bases and J lost 10, with 12 bases in between. There are 12 residues in the CDR3.

This clonotype came up many times. This chain links TRBV18 with TRBJ2-2, with 11 bases that match TRBD2. The CDR3 length is 16 residues. Germline assignment: CDR1 KGHSH and CDR2 LQKENI. Losses at the gene ends were 3 bases for V and 3 bases for J; bases not matched to a gene: 3. This chain's CDR3 is CASSPLAGGHTGELFF. The CDR3 bases are TGTGCCAGCTCACCGCTAGCGGGAGGACACACCGGGGAGCTGTTTTTT.

The V gene is TRBV2, the J gene TRBJ1-1; D call uncertain. Per germline, CDR1 SNHLY and CDR2 FYNNEI. The germline V and J ends were trimmed by 7 bases and 0 bases, with 9 bases remaining between them. The CDR3 totals 13 residues. The CDR3 loop reads CASTILMNTEAFF. The CDR3 region has the DNA TGTGCCAGCACCATATTGATGAACACTGAAGCTTTCTTT.

This clonotype turned up a few times. The rearrangement uses TRBV27 and TRBJ2-2; 7 bases are shared with TRBD1. Trimming removed 5 bases from V and 4 bases from J; junction bases left unmatched: 4. Per the germline V gene, CDR1 is MNHEY and CDR2 is SMNVEV (reference sequence). The CDR3 runs to 14 residues. CDR3 bases: TGTGCCAGCAGTAAGGGGGCGGTCACCGGGGAGCTGTTTTTT. This gives the protein CASSKGAVTGELFF.

There are many counts of this clonotype. V gene TRBV3-1 combines with J gene TRBJ2-1; perhaps TRBD2 as D (5 bases). The V gene's germline CDR1 is LGHDT and CDR2 YNNKEL (reference sequence). The CDR3 is made up of 16 amino acids. V was shortened by 1 base and J by 3 bases, with 13 bases between the two germline ends. The CDR3 sequence: CASSQVDPRGYNEQFF. In DNA, the CDR3 is TGTGCCAGCAGCCAAGTGGACCCCCGGGGCTACAATGAGCAGTTCTTC.

The chain carries TRBV6-5 and TRBJ1-1; D call uncertain. The V end was cut by 6 bases, the J end by 2 bases, with 16 bases between. The V gene's germline CDR1 is MNHEY and CDR2 SVGAGI. The CDR3 extends over 15 amino acids. The CDR3 DNA reads as TGTGCCAGCAGCCCCGAGCACAACCGAAACACTGAAGCTTTCTTT. This gives the protein CASSPEHNRNTEAFF.

This clonotype has only a few counts. The chain links TRBV11-2 to TRBJ1-4; 8 positions agree with TRBD1. The V gene's germline CDR1 is SGHAT and CDR2 FQNNGV. J lost 3 bases, V lost 4 bases, and 7 bases had no gene match. CDR3 length: 16 residues. CDR3 in amino acids: CASSSRRTGPNEKLFF. CDR3 in DNA: TGTGCCAGCAGCTCCAGAAGGACAGGGCCTAATGAAAAACTGTTTTTT. Drawing the rest from reference TRBV11-2 and TRBJ1-4, the complete variable domain is EAGVAQSPRYKIIEKRQSVAFWCNPISGHATLYWYQQILGQGPKLLIQFQNNGVVDDSQLPKDRFSAERLKGVDSTLKIQPAKLEDSAVYLCASSSRRTGPNEKLFFGSGTQLSVL.

In this sample, this clonotype turned up many times. The chain links TRBV20-1 to TRBJ2-5, with 10 bases that match TRBD2. The germline gives CDR1 DFQATT, CDR2 SNEGSKA (reference sequence). The CDR3 sequence is 16 residues long. J was trimmed by 4 bases and V by 1 base; bases with no gene match: 9. CDR3 coding DNA: TGCAGTGCTAGAGGAGCTAGCGGGAGTTCGGGAGAGACCCAGTACTTC. Translating it yields CSARGASGSSGETQYF.

Ten or more counts support this clonotype. The chain employs TRBV30 and TRBJ1-2; D is unresolved. In germline, CDR1 is GTSNPN, CDR2 SVGIG (reference sequence). V lost 3 bases and J lost 5, with 13 bases in between. The CDR3 totals 13 residues. In nucleotides, the CDR3 is TGTGCCTGGAGATGGAAAGGGTCGTATGGCTACACCTTC. This encodes CAWRWKGSYGYTF.

The V gene is TRBV23-1, the J gene TRBJ2-2; D gene ambiguous. TRBV23-1 is an open reading frame, and its role is uncertain. The V and J ends lost 3 bases and 0 bases respectively, with 8 bases between them. The CDR3 is 15 amino acids. DNA of the CDR3: TGCGCCAGCAGTCAGCCGGGCCCGAACACCGGGGAGCTGTTTTTT. This translates into CASSQPGPNTGELFF.

This clonotype has ten or more counts. V is TRBV5-8 and J is TRBJ2-6; D is ambiguous. V gave up 1 base and J gave up 0 bases, with 5 bases separating them. The CDR3 has 15 residues. From germline, CDR1 is SGHTS and CDR2 YDEGEE. In DNA, the CDR3 is TGTGCCAGCAGCTTGCCGGGCTCTGGGGCCAACGTCCTGACTTTC. Translated: CASSLPGSGANVLTF.

In this sample, this clonotype turned up many times. The chain recombines TRBV6-2 or TRBV6-3 with TRBJ2-2, with TRBD1 identical over 9 bases. Germline V gene sequence: CDR1 MNHEY, CDR2 SVGEGT. The J segment lost 4 bases and the V segment lost 7 bases, leaving 10 bases of the junction unmatched. The CDR3 totals 16 residues. The CDR3 coding sequence is TGTGCCAGCATCATGCCGGGACAGGGAACCACCGGGGAGCTGTTTTTT. This translates into CASIMPGQGTTGELFF.

This clonotype was counted at least ten times. This chain uses TRBV5-1 with TRBJ1-2; D is perhaps TRBD1 (5 bases). Trimming stripped 1 base from V and 2 bases from J, with 15 bases between. The CDR3 consists of 16 residues. Germline lookup yields CDR1 SGHRS and CDR2 YFSETQ. This chain's CDR3 is CASSLSSGPINYGYTF. In nucleotides, the CDR3 is TGCGCCAGCAGCTTGTCCTCAGGGCCGATCAACTATGGCTACACCTTC. The variable domain in full, with the rest retrieved from reference TRBV5-1 and TRBJ1-2, is KAGVTQTPRYLIKTRGQQVTLSCSPISGHRSVSWYQQTPGQGLQFLFEYFSETQRNKGNFPGRFSGRQFSNSRSEMNVSTLELGDSALYLCASSLSSGPINYGYTFGSGTRLTVV.

This clonotype has at least ten counts. The chain has TRBV5-6 and TRBJ2-1; D is unclear. Germline lookup yields CDR1 SGHDT and CDR2 YYEEEE. The CDR3 runs to 13 residues. V lost 0 bases and J lost 6, with 7 bases in between. The CDR3 region has the DNA TGTGCCAGCAGCTTGGGCCTAGTCAATGAGCAGTTCTTC. Protein: CASSLGLVNEQFF.

This clonotype was detected many times. The chain has TRBV4-1 and TRBJ1-2; D is uncertain. Germline V CDR1 and CDR2: MGHRA, YSYEKL. V shed 2 bases and J shed 1 base, with 17 bases lying between them. CDR3 length: 17 residues. The CDR3 region is CASSQTPSPTDNYGYTF. CDR3 coding DNA: TGCGCCAGCAGCCAAACTCCTAGTCCGACCGATAACTATGGCTACACCTTC.

This clonotype was detected only once. A much larger clone sits a single nucleotide away, making a read error possible. The chain carries TRBV5-6 and TRBJ2-1, with TRBD2 matching 13 bases. Germline V gene data show CDR1 as SGHDT and CDR2 as YYEEEE. This CDR3 has 15 residues. The CDR3, as DNA: TGTACCAGCCGACTAGCGGGAGGCTCCTACAATGAGCAGTTCTTC. As protein: CTSRLAGGSYNEQFF.

This clonotype appeared many times. This sequence joins TRBV11-2 and TRBJ2-7; D gene uncertain. V lost 0 bases to trimming and J lost 2 bases, with 17 bases between them. CDR3 length equals 17 residues. CDR1 and CDR2 from the germline V gene are SGHAT and FQNNGV. This chain's CDR3 is CASSLDRAAQLAYEQYF. CDR3 nucleotide sequence: TGTGCCAGCAGCTTAGATCGGGCAGCCCAGTTAGCCTACGAGCAGTACTTC.